The TCR beta chain under discussion was sequenced for a study of beta chain features in type 1 diabetes (dated by TCRdb to 2017 to 2018). Regarding the research as a whole: Mean age, gender distribution, total cell number and subset yield did not differ between patients and healthy donors. Across all samples, some 110,000,000 sorted cells were examined, and cell number per subset correlated strongly with RNA yield. The study compared the TCRB repertoires of sorted circulating CD4+ T cell subsets in recently diagnosed type 1 diabetes patients with those in matched healthy donors. Naive and central memory subsets were obtained from all 30 or so donors, but regulatory and stem cell-like memory subsets were isolated from only 8 patients and roughly 8 healthy donors. Points the paper makes about the study in general: Naive, central memory and regulatory TCRB repertoires appeared more similar among patients than among healthy donors. Because cDNA was sequenced instead of genomic DNA, highly expressing activated cells could be over-represented, though the groups showed no difference in activation or CD3 levels. HLA sub-analyses involved small numbers of individuals, so any influence of HLA type on TCRB rearrangement remained unresolved. Fewer insertions and more nucleotide deletions at VDJ recombination sites were observed in patients with type 1 diabetes, implying thymic rearrangement abnormalities. Shorter templates might be favored by PCR, yet because patient and control samples were amplified and corrected together, any such skew would affect both groups equally. A moderate but significant shortening of TCRB CDR3 length was observed in type 1 diabetes patients in all four CD4+ subsets.

The entire amount of isolated RNA was reverse transcribed using the High Capacity cDNA Reverse Transcription Kit, so the sequenced TCRB transcripts were expressed ones. Deep immunoSEQ sequencing was performed on naive, central memory and regulatory T cell samples, with an average of about 4 million total reads per sample. Sorted cells were lysed in RLT buffer, and RNA was extracted using DNase-treated RNeasy Micro or Mini kits according to cell number. To prevent cross-contamination, every cell subset was processed on its own, while patient and healthy donor samples were processed together. The immunoSEQ multiplex PCR was used to amplify TCRB sequences from cDNA, yielding 87-bp fragments that span the CDR3 region. Sequencing of the amplicons was done on the Illumina HiSeq platform. Per the source publication's procedure: Synthetic template baselines were used to correct PCR bias computationally, reads within Hamming distance 2 were collapsed, and singletons that could not be merged were discarded. By aligning reads against IMGT, V, D and J genes, CDR3 length, and insertions or deletions at six rearrangement sites were assigned. Within each subset, clonotype counts were normalized to the number of sorted cells before true diversity and Gini coefficients were calculated with the tcR R package. Repertoire sharing was quantified using the overlap coefficient calculated on TCRB nucleotide sequences. Out-of-frame TCRB sequences from naive cells were analyzed as a proxy for the pre-selection repertoire. Held by TCRdb, this immuneACCESS table contains in-frame sequences only and omits some clones. Under half of the omission traces to an unresolved V gene where checked; the cause of the rest is unknown. V and J calls plus clone size are reproduced from that table; the DNA served to infer D and trimming. Here the sample has 250,000 to 350,000 clones; approximately 10% occur a single time. Just over 0.015% of the sample lies in the top ten.

As for this clone: No cognate antigen has been identified for it. Germline is not matched at one junction end, which may reflect a read error.

From the cysteine up to the phenylalanine, the CDR3 has a length of 15 residues. The retained sequence is limited to the CDR3, 45 bases, with the frame set at the first base. Taken from the germline V gene, the CDR1 and CDR2 loops are MNHEY and SVGAGI. Each donor gave one peripheral blood draw, approximately 120 mL on average, collected into heparinised tubes. Using a panel that included CD45RO, CCR7, CD25, CD127, CD95 and CD27, naive, central memory, regulatory and stem cell-like memory CD4+ T cells were sorted on a BD FACSAria II. All sorted populations exceeded 95% purity. PBMCs were isolated right away by Lymphoprep density gradient centrifugation and were stained directly, without culture. So that batch effects would be minimized, each experiment stained and sorted samples in pairs, pairing one healthy donor with one patient.

The sample taken for sequencing was naive CD4+ T cells from blood. The cell subset or site label for this specimen denotes: true naive CD4+ T cells. Recombination connected TRBV6-5 to TRBJ2-3; TRBD2 fits 11 bases in the junction. The receptor was isolated from a woman aged 30 to 39 in good health. The DNA sequence is given as TGTGCCAGCAGTGACTCTGGACTAGCGGGAGATACGCAGTATTTT. Translation gives CASSDSGLAGDTQYF.